Below are 5 T cell receptor beta chains sequenced from a single sample in a study of cytomegalovirus exposure and HLA in healthy donors. Sequencing used immunoSEQ multiplex PCR; TCRdb keeps in-frame clones, though not all of them. The profile shows 130,000 or so clones, 85% to 90% of them singletons. The sequenced sample consisted of PBMCs. The receptors originated from a woman under 30 in good health and CMV-seronegative.

Only one count was recorded for this clone. V usage is TRBV28 and J usage is TRBJ2-5, with 7 nucleotides matching TRBD2. The length of the CDR3 is 16 residues. Germline V gene data show CDR1 as MDHEN and CDR2 as SYDVKM. V lost 5 bases to trimming and J lost 0 bases; unmatched junction nucleotides: 9. The CDR3 here is CASSPPPAGYQETQYF. CDR3 bases: TGTGCCAGCAGTCCCCCGCCAGCGGGGTACCAAGAGACCCAGTACTTC. The full variable domain, its missing parts supplied by reference TRBV28 and TRBJ2-5, is DVKVTQSSRYLVKRTGEKVFLECVQDMDHENMFWYRQDPGLGLRLIYFSYDVKMKEKGDIPEGYSVSREKKERFSLILESASTNQTSMYLCASSPPPAGYQETQYFGPGTRLLVL.

The chain employs TRBV9 and TRBJ2-5; tentative D call: TRBD1 (5 bases). CDR3 size: 13 residues. Germline lookup yields CDR1 SGDLS and CDR2 YYNGEE. Trimming removed 2 bases from V and 5 bases from J, with 10 bases in between. CDR3 DNA: TGTGCCAGCAGCGTCGCAGGGCACGAGACCCAGTACTTC. It translates to CASSVAGHETQYF.

Here the CDR3 DNA reads TGTGCCAGCAGTGAAGGTAGACAGGGAGGTTTTTACGGCTACACCTTC. This sequence encodes CASSEGRQGGFYGYTF. The J gene is TRBJ1-2, the V gene TRBV2, with 7 bases matching TRBD1. The germline V gene has CDR1 SNHLY and CDR2 FYNNEI. Unmatched junction bases numbered 13, after V lost 1 base and J lost 8 bases. The CDR3 extends over 16 amino acids.

The chain recombines TRBV14 with TRBJ2-7; 15 bases map to TRBD2. This CDR3 is 17 amino acids long. The V gene end was trimmed by 4 bases and the J gene end by 2 bases; junction bases not matched to a gene: 6. CDR1 is SGHDN and CDR2 is FVKESK in the germline V gene. CDR3 region: CASSLGTSGRPTYEQYF. In DNA form, the CDR3 reads TGTGCCAGCAGCCTCGGGACTAGCGGGAGGCCCACCTACGAGCAGTACTTC.

With regard to this clone: One end of the junction is discordant with germline, which a read error may explain. V gene TRBV7-7 combines with J gene TRBJ2-5; tentative D call: TRBD2 (6 bases). The CDR3 sequence is 14 residues long. The V gene's germline CDR1 is SSHAT and CDR2 FNYEAQ (reference sequence). The CDR3 DNA follows: TGTGCTAGCAGCTCGCGAAGCGGGCAAGAGACCCAGTACTTC. It is translated as CASSSRSGQETQYF.